The rows below give T cell receptor beta chains drawn from one sample of a study of lymphopenia after photon versus proton radiotherapy. Using immunoSEQ multiplex PCR, the repertoire was profiled, and TCRdb retains in-frame clones only, with some absent. The sample yields 35,000 to 45,000 clones, around 86% seen once. The sequences come from peripheral blood, collected from a patient treated with proton-based radiotherapy. These receptors came from a woman in her seventies with pancreatic cancer. Both conserved end residues are part of each CDR3. The order of the fields is J gene, clone size, D gene, V gene, CDR3 DNA, CDR3 protein. A D gene is named only where the DNA matches it firmly. Size tells how often a clone was seen (once, few, many) or the class of an expanded clone, and some rows leave it out.

TRBJ1-5 | medium-sized | TRBD1 | TRBV18 | TGTGCCAGCTCCCCGGACAGGGCGGTTCAGCCCCAGCATTTT | CASSPDRAVQPQHF
TRBJ2-3 | - | TRBD2 | TRBV30 | TGTGCCTGGAGTGTAGCGGGGGGGGCAGATACGCAGTATTTT | CAWSVAGGADTQYF
TRBJ2-3 | once | - | TRBV29-1 | TGCAGCGTTCTTTTAGAAGTATCCACTGGTACGCAGTATTTT | CSVLLEVSTGTQYF
TRBJ2-5 | few | TRBD1 | TRBV19 | TGTGCCAGTAGTCCGGCCCCGGACAGGTACCAAGAGACCCAGTACTTC | CASSPAPDRYQETQYF
TRBJ1-5 | - | TRBD1 | TRBV4-2 | TGTGCCAGCAGCCAATATCAGGGGGACCCTCAGCCCCAGCATTTT | CASSQYQGDPQPQHF
TRBJ2-1 | - | - | TRBV9 | TGTGCCAGCAGCGTAGAGAGTAGAAAATACAATGAGCAGTTCTTC | CASSVESRKYNEQFF
TRBJ1-5 | - | - | TRBV20-1 | TGCAGTGCTAGTTGGGAGACATTCCAGCATTTT | CSASWETFQHF
TRBJ2-4 | once | - | TRBV15 | TGTGCCACCAGCAGAGACCGGGCGGAGGGAAACATTCAGTACTTC | CATSRDRAEGNIQYF
TRBJ2-3 | - | - | TRBV7-9 | TGTGCCAGCAGCTTAATAGCTAGCGGCACAGATACGCAGTATTTT | CASSLIASGTDTQYF
TRBJ2-3 | - | TRBD1 | TRBV18 | TGTGCCAGCTCACGAACTCCGGGACAGGGGGTTTCAGATACGCAGTATTTT | CASSRTPGQGVSDTQYF
TRBJ2-2 | - | TRBD1 | TRBV7-3 | TGTGCCAGCAGCCTGACAGGGGGCGACACCGGGGAGCTGTTTTTT | CASSLTGGDTGELFF
TRBJ2-1 | - | TRBD1 | TRBV6-4 | TGTGCCAGCAGTAGGGCCGGGACAGGGGACTACAATGAGCAGTTCTTC | CASSRAGTGDYNEQFF
TRBJ2-2 | few | - | TRBV28 | TGTGCCAGCAGTCTCGCCGGGACCACGACCGGGGAGCTGTTTTTT | CASSLAGTTTGELFF
TRBJ2-4 | once | TRBD1 | TRBV11-3 | TGTGCCAGCAGCGAGACCCTGACAGGGTCCAAAAACATTCAGTACTTC | CASSETLTGSKNIQYF